Reported below is one T cell receptor beta chain. After autologous stem cell transplantation all patients relapsed, and prior brentuximab vedotin exposure differed between cohorts. The CD8+ T cells came from thawed PBMCs through magnetic negative selection. These data belong to a study of PD-1 blockade in classical Hodgkin lymphoma. Sequencing used immunoSEQ multiplex PCR; TCRdb keeps in-frame clones, though not all of them. This sample has approximately 4,700 clones, with 77% found just once. The CDR3 spans 14 residues. Germline CDR1 and CDR2: MNHEY and SVGAGI. Trimming shortened V by 0 bases and J by 6 bases, and 8 bases separated the two germline ends.

V gene TRBV6-5 combines with J gene TRBJ2-2; no definite D call. The specimen was CD8+ T cells from blood, collected at baseline. The sequence was obtained from a human donor with classical Hodgkin lymphoma. The CDR3 loop reads CASSYSPGPGELFF. Here the CDR3 DNA reads TGTGCCAGCAGTTACTCCCCCGGACCCGGGGAGCTGTTTTTT.